This T cell receptor beta chain came from a study of T cell responses to AZD1222 COVID-19 vaccine. Study-level information: Second doses at about 4 or about 12 weeks were pooled.

Profiled with immunoSEQ multiplex PCR; TCRdb holds only in-frame clones, not every one. Of more than 70,000 clones listed, around nine tenths were seen once; the top ten hold roughly 3.9%. Points on this clone: Its target is not known.

Study-level points and caveats: Breadth and depth of Spike-specific TCRs rose after two AZD1222 doses. Sampled repertoires all dated from after the peak T cell response. Donors were mostly white British, more females; clonal diversity possibly underestimated.

The TCR comes from an adult in good health. The sample consisted of peripheral blood, taken on day 0 of AZD1222 vaccination.

CDR3 protein: CASSLAKGGGTEAFF. DNA of the CDR3: TGCGCCAGCAGCTTGGCCAAAGGGGGTGGGACTGAAGCTTTCTTT. This chain joins TRBV5-1 and TRBJ1-1, with a weak D call TRBD1 (6 bases). There are 15 residues in the CDR3. Per the germline V gene, CDR1 is SGHRS and CDR2 is YFSETQ. Trimming removed 0 bases from V and 5 bases from J, with 14 bases in between.